These 5 T cell receptor beta chains came from one sample sequenced in a study of cytomegalovirus exposure and HLA in healthy donors. The PCR had 60 Vbeta and 13 Jbeta primers. Only in-frame clones appear in the TCRdb table, and some are missing; sequencing was by immunoSEQ multiplex PCR. This sample has about 130,000 clones, with approximately 61% found just once. Specimen: PBMCs. The receptor set was obtained from a human donor in good health.

The chain combines TRBV5-1 with TRBJ1-4; D is ambiguous. The CDR3 length is 14 residues. V was shortened by 4 bases and J by 10 bases, with 17 bases between the two germline ends. In germline, CDR1 is SGHRS, CDR2 YFSETQ. This CDR3 reads CASSQDSREGKLFF. The CDR3 coding sequence is TGCGCCAGCAGCCAGGACTCTCGAGAAGGAAAACTGTTTTTT. The variable domain in full, with the rest retrieved from reference TRBV5-1 and TRBJ1-4, is KAGVTQTPRYLIKTRGQQVTLSCSPISGHRSVSWYQQTPGQGLQFLFEYFSETQRNKGNFPGRFSGRQFSNSRSEMNVSTLELGDSALYLCASSQDSREGKLFFGSGTQLSVL.

The rearrangement uses TRBV5-5 and TRBJ1-2; D is unclear. The CDR3 length is 15 residues. V was cut by 4 bases and J by 0 bases, with 13 bases left in between. Per the germline V gene, CDR1 is SGHKS and CDR2 is YYEKEE (reference sequence). Here the CDR3 reads CASSPLTGANYGYTF. The CDR3 DNA follows: TGTGCCAGCAGCCCTCTGACGGGAGCTAACTATGGCTACACCTTC.

This clone appeared a few times. J is TRBJ2-2 and V is TRBV7-8, with D possibly matching TRBD1 (8 bases). V was cut by 1 base and J by 6 bases, with 12 bases left in between. Germline V gene sequence: CDR1 SGHVS, CDR2 FQNEAQ. This CDR3 has 15 amino acids. The CDR3 region has the DNA TGTGCCAGCAGCTTAGGGACAGGGAGGGCCGGGGAGCTGTTTTTT. It specifies CASSLGTGRAGELFF.

The V gene is TRBV10-3, the J gene TRBJ2-7; a weak D match, TRBD1 (6 bases). The CDR3 extends over 14 amino acids. Trimming stripped 0 bases from V and 5 bases from J, with 11 bases between. The germline gives CDR1 ENHRY, CDR2 SYGVKD. This CDR3 is CAISESGGADEQYF. CDR3 nucleotides: TGTGCCATCAGTGAGTCTGGGGGCGCGGACGAGCAGTACTTC.

The rearrangement uses TRBV4-1 and TRBJ2-7; D gene unclear. Germline CDR1 MGHRA, CDR2 YSYEKL. The CDR3 runs to 14 residues. V lost 2 bases, J lost 3 bases, and 11 bases lay in between. The CDR3 is CASSQSSPNYEQYF. The CDR3 nucleotides are TGCGCCAGCAGCCAATCTTCTCCTAACTACGAGCAGTACTTC.